Given below is one T cell receptor beta chain in context. What it recognizes is unknown. These data belong to a study of T cell repertoires in cytomegalovirus infection. About the study: Recently identified HLA-C-restricted and well-studied HLA-B-restricted CMV epitopes were used.

Regarding the study as a whole: Across the ex vivo response, the dominant clonotypes were HLA-C-restricted CMV-specific TCR beta clonotypes. People with CMV and the relevant HLA were identified by cumulative public TCR beta family frequency.

This CDR3 spans 12 amino acids. Deletions cut 4 bases from V and 6 bases from J, with 7 bases between. Germline V gives CDR1 MNHEY, CDR2 SVGEGT. TCRdb analysed the reads with MiXCR anew, one entry per CDR3 protein. This table has about 350,000 distinct CDR3 sequences, about a third appearing once. The V call is TRBV6-2 or TRBV6-3, the J call TRBJ2-1, with no clear D. The TCR sequence derives from a human donor in good health (CMV status not recorded). Some clones in this sample may be carry-over from other donors' samples. Here the sequenced sample was cultured PBMCs, taken from culture after CMV antigen stimulation. The DNA of the CDR3 is TGTGCCAGCAGTTTTCATCCCAATGAGCAGTTCTTC. Encoded protein: CASSFHPNEQFF.